This T cell receptor beta chain stems from a study of blood T cell repertoires in COVID-19. The repertoire was sequenced with immunoSEQ multiplex PCR; TCRdb's copy has only in-frame clones and lacks some. The repertoire includes some 170,000 clones, roughly 88% of them detected once, and 13% to 15% sits in the top ten. There are 11 residues in the CDR3. Germline values: CDR1 SGHAT, CDR2 FQNNGV. The V end lost 5 bases, the J end lost 2 bases, and 3 bases lay between the germline ends. The sequenced sample was PBMCs or T cells enriched from blood (not recorded which). The receptor was derived from a man between 50 and 59 years old who had recovered from COVID-19. The chain carries TRBV11-2 and TRBJ1-1; D unresolved. CDR3 loop: CASSLNTEAFF. CDR3 nucleotides: TGTGCCAGCAGCCTTAACACTGAAGCTTTCTTT.